The clone carrying this T cell receptor (beta chain) was detected ten times or more. The antigen is undetermined. A single record per CDR3 protein comes from TCRdb applying MiXCR to the 5' RACE reads. Of 350,000 or so distinct CDR3 sequences in the sample, around 9.7% were seen once. This sample was included in a study of identical twins. Study-wide results and caveats: The study reached conclusions through statistical analysis that was cross-sectional, not following the same donors. Memory repertoires showed no such pattern, whereas abundant cord blood beta clonotypes carried fewer insertions. The authors noted that invariant MAIT and iNKT cells could partly confound zero-insertion analyses.

CDR1 MGHRA and CDR2 YSYEKL come from the germline V gene. The V gene lost 3 bases and the J gene lost 5 bases, with 17 bases spanning the gap. The CDR3 loop spans 16 amino acids. This TCR was recovered from a woman aged 45 to 65 in good health. The chain is built from TRBV4-1 and TRBJ2-1; the D call may be TRBD1 or TRBD2 (5 bases each). The source material was naive T cells sorted from blood. CDR3 in DNA: TGCGCCAGCAGCCATGCTCCGGGACCCCGGGACAATGAGCAGTTCTTC. Translating it yields CASSHAPGPRDNEQFF.